Sequencing of this T cell receptor (beta chain) was carried out in a study of blood T cells in healthy people across ages. Germline CDR1 is LNHNV and CDR2 is YYDKDF (reference sequence). The CDR3 loop spans 16 amino acids. V was pared by 0 bases and J by 3 bases, with 2 bases of the junction left unmatched. Sample-barcoded 5' priming and a J-beta primer mix drove a second PCR of 7 to 11 cycles. TCRdb itself ran the 5' RACE reads through MiXCR, one entry per CDR3 protein. The data hold approximately 1,100,000 distinct CDR3 sequences, with under 45% observed a single time. This TCR was recovered from a woman in her fifties or sixties in good health. The sequenced sample was blood. The chain employs TRBV15 and TRBJ2-3, with 11 positions matching TRBD2. CDR3 sequence: CATSRDRLAGTDTQYF. CDR3 in DNA: TGTGCCACCAGCAGAGATAGACTAGCGGGGACAGATACGCAGTATTTT.